Listed here is a single T cell receptor (beta chain). Each sorted subset replicate got 200 ng genomic DNA, 25,000 to 35,000 genomes. Clones were read by immunoSEQ multiplex PCR, and TCRdb kept only the in-frame ones, dropping some. The table has about 2.2 million clones, just over 90% seen once. The data are from a study of shared clonotypes between healthy human individuals. Study-wide background: The study enrolled a couple of women and a few men aged 18 to 49.

Deletions cut 5 bases from V and 10 bases from J, with 15 bases between. Germline-derived CDR1 and CDR2 are MNHEY and SMNVEV (reference sequence). The CDR3 extends over 14 amino acids. Naivety among CD8 cells was defined by CD45RO negativity and positive CCR7 selection, thereby excluding terminally differentiated effector memory CD45RA+ cells. The receptor was isolated from a man aged 18 to 29 in good health. Some clones in this sample may be carry-over from other donors' samples. The source material was naive CD8+ T cells from PBMCs. This chain links TRBV27 with TRBJ1-6; tentatively, D is TRBD1 (5 bases). The DNA for the CDR3 is TGTGCCAGCAGTCCCAGGGTCGGTACGTCACCCCTCCACTTT. This translates into CASSPRVGTSPLHF.